This T cell receptor beta chain was found in a study of blood T cell repertoires in COVID-19. About the study: Sites in the United States, Italy and Spain provided acute and convalescent COVID-19 samples.

The germline CDR1 and CDR2 sequences are SQVTM and ANQGSEA. The CDR3 runs 12 residues. Deletions cut 5 bases from V and 7 bases from J, with 12 bases between. As originally analysed: Nucleated cell counts were estimated from reference gene primer amplification. Using immunoSEQ multiplex PCR, the repertoire was profiled, and TCRdb retains in-frame clones only, with some absent. Clone size and V and J calls were adopted from that table, with D and trimming inferred from the DNA. The sample has about 190,000 clones, 75% to 95% seen once; the top ten hold around 0.53%. The chain links TRBV29-1 to TRBJ2-1, with D hard to call. The sample consisted of peripheral blood. The source is a man aged 50 or older with acute or convalescent COVID-19. In DNA form, the CDR3 reads TGCAGCGTTTCGTCAGGTTGGAATGAGCAGTTCTTC. Translated, it gives CSVSSGWNEQFF.